This T cell receptor (beta chain) appears in the sequencing data of a study of blood T cell repertoires in COVID-19. CDR3 length: 15 amino acids. V was pared by 0 bases and J by 1 base, with 1 base of the junction left unmatched. Germline V gene data show CDR1 as MGHRA and CDR2 as YSYEKL. Using immunoSEQ multiplex PCR, the repertoire was profiled, and TCRdb retains in-frame clones only, with some absent. Among 150,000 to 200,000 clones listed, more than 75% were seen once. The sequenced sample was peripheral blood. The clonotype originates from a woman in her sixties or seventies with COVID-19, enrolled during active disease. V gene TRBV4-1 combines with J gene TRBJ2-7, with 9 bases matching TRBD1. The CDR3 DNA is TGCGCCAGCAGCCAAGAGGGACAGGGTTCCTACGAGCAGTACTTC. It is translated as CASSQEGQGSYEQYF.